Presented here are 3 T cell receptor beta chains from one specimen sequenced in a study of post-analysis software for immune sequencing data (dated by TCRdb to between 2015 and 2016). The meaning of the sample's time point label: second blood draw from one MS patient after hematopoietic stem cell transplantation. Library preparation used PCR. Sequenced on an Illumina HiSeq 2500. Unique molecular identifiers were incorporated into TCR beta cDNA libraries to reduce PCR and sequencing biases. TCRdb reprocessing: public reads trimmed at Q25 with fastp, clones called with MiXCR, in-frame beta chains kept. Every distinct CDR3 protein forms one entry, paired with its most common genes and DNA. The sample table holds about 160,000 distinct CDR3 sequences, of which 36% were seen once. The ten largest make up approximately 30% of the sample. This material consisted of blood, taken after autologous hematopoietic stem cell transplantation. The receptors shown here come from a girl aged 10 to 17 with multiple sclerosis. Donor details come from another sample of the same person, matched by shared clones.

The chain employs TRBV15 and TRBJ2-3; 9 bases map to TRBD1. After removal of 3 bases from V and 3 bases from J, the junction contained 4 bases not matched to a gene. Germline V gene sequence: CDR1 LNHNV, CDR2 YYDKDF (reference sequence). The CDR3 totals 15 residues. The CDR3 DNA is TGTGCCACCAGCAGTGGGGACAGGGAGACAGATACGCAGTATTTT. Encoded protein: CATSSGDRETDTQYF. Full variable domain (remainder filled in from reference TRBV15 and TRBJ2-3): DAMVIQNPRYQVTQFGKPVTLSCSQTLNHNVMYWYQQKSSQAPKLLFHYYDKDFNNEADTPDNFQSRRPNTSFCFLDIRSPGLGDTAMYLCATSSGDRETDTQYFGPGTRLTVL.

This chain joins TRBV28 and TRBJ1-1, with 7 bases aligning to TRBD1. The CDR3 totals 14 residues. Germline values: CDR1 MDHEN, CDR2 SYDVKM. J was trimmed by 1 base and V by 10 bases; bases with no gene match: 9. The CDR3 DNA follows: TGTGCCATACTGGGACAGCCCCAGAACACTGAAGCTTTCTTT. This translates into CAILGQPQNTEAFF.

The genes are TRBV20-1 and TRBJ1-1; D unclear. The V gene's germline CDR1 is DFQATT and CDR2 SNEGSKA (reference sequence). The V and J ends lost 2 bases and 1 base respectively, with 8 bases between them. The CDR3 contains 13 residues. Written as DNA, the CDR3 is TGCAGTGCTAGAACGACGGGGAACACTGAAGCTTTCTTT. Amino acid sequence: CSARTTGNTEAFF.